This TCR beta chain was sequenced for a study of spatial heterogeneity in lung cancer. TCRdb re-analysed the 5' RACE reads in MiXCR, keeping a single row per CDR3 protein. Of 230 or so distinct CDR3 sequences in the sample, about 48% were seen once. This clonotype has just a few counts. For a library built for alpha chains, this beta chain is a stray read; little rests on its size. This sample's time point: sample taken at primary tumor resection. The authors sequenced whole RNA from tumor, nontumor lung or frozen PBMC without sorting. The sequence came from a male donor with early-stage non-small cell lung cancer. Sequencing used PBMCs, obtained at surgery.

The CDR3 coding sequence is TGTGCCAGCAGCTTTAGAACAGCTGAAGCTTTCTTT. This codes for CASSFRTAEAFF. The chain is built from TRBV7-9 and TRBJ1-1, with unresolved D. CDR3 length equals 12 residues. Germline loops: CDR1 SEHNR, CDR2 FQNEAQ (reference sequence). The ends were cut back, 3 bases at V and 6 bases at J, with 8 bases in the middle.